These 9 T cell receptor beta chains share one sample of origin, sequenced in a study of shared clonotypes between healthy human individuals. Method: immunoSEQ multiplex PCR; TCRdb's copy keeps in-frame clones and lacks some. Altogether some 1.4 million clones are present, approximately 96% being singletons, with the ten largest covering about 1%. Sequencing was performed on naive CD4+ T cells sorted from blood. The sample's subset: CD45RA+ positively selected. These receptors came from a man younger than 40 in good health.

This CDR3 reads CASSLASWTGNTEAFF. The CDR3 bases are TGTGCCAGCAGTTTGGCTTCTTGGACAGGCAACACTGAAGCTTTCTTT. This chain links TRBV28 with TRBJ1-1; TRBD1 agrees at 7 bases. Germline values: CDR1 MDHEN, CDR2 SYDVKM. The V and J ends lost 3 bases and 2 bases, in that order; junction bases with no gene match: 9. This CDR3 is 16 amino acids long.

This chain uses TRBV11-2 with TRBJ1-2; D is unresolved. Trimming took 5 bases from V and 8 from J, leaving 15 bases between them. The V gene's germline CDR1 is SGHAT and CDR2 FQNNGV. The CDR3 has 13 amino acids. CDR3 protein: CASSPTPGRGYTF. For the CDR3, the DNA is TGTGCCAGCAGCCCTACACCAGGCAGGGGCTACACCTTC. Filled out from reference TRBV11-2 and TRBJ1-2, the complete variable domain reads EAGVAQSPRYKIIEKRQSVAFWCNPISGHATLYWYQQILGQGPKLLIQFQNNGVVDDSQLPKDRFSAERLKGVDSTLKIQPAKLEDSAVYLCASSPTPGRGYTFGSGTRLTVV.

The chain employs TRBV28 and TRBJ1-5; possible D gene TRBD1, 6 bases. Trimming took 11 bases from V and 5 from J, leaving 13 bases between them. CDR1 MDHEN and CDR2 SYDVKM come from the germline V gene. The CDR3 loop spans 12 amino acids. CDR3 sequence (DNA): TGTGCCGGGAACAGGGTTGATCAGCCCCAGCATTTT. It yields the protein CAGNRVDQPQHF.

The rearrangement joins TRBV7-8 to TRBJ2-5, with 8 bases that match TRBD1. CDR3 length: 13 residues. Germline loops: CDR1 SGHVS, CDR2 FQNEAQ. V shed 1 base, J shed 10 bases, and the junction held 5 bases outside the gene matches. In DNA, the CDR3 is TGTGCCAGCAGCTTAGTCCAGGGGGCTATCCAGTACTTC. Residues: CASSLVQGAIQYF.

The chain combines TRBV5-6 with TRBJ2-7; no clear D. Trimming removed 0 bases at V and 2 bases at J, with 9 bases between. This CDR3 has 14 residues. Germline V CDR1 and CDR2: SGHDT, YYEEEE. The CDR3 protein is CASSLDVFAYEQYF. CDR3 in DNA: TGTGCCAGCAGCTTGGACGTATTCGCCTACGAGCAGTACTTC. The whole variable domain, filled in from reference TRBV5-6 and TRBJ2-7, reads DAGVTQSPTHLIKTRGQQVTLRCSPKSGHDTVSWYQQALGQGPQFIFQYYEEEERQRGNFPDRFSGHQFPNYSSELNVNALLLGDSALYLCASSLDVFAYEQYFGPGTRLTVT.

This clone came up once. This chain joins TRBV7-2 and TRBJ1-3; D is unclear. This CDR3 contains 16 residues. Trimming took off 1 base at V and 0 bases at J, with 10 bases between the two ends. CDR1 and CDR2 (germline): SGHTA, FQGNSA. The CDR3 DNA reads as TGTGCCAGCAGCTTAGTCCCATCATACTCTGGAAACACCATATATTTT. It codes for CASSLVPSYSGNTIYF.

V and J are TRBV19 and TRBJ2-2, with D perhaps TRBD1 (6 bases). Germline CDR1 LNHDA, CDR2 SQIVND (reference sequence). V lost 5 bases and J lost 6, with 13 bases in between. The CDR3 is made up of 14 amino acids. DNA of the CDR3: TGTGCCAGTAGTTTCCTCGGACAGTCCGGGGAGCTGTTTTTT. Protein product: CASSFLGQSGELFF.

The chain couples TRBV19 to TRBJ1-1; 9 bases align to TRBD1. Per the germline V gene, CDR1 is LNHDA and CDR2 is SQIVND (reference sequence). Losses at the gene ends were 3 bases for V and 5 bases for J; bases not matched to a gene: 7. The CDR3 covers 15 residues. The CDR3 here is CASSIRQGERTEAFF. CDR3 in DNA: TGTGCCAGTAGTATTCGACAGGGGGAGCGGACTGAAGCTTTCTTT.

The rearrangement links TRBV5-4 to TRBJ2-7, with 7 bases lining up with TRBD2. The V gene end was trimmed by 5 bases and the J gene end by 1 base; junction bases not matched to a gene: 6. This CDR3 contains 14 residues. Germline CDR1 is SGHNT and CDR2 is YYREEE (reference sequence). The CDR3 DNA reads TGTGCCAGCAGGATTAGCGGGTTATCCTACGAGCAGTACTTC. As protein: CASRISGLSYEQYF.